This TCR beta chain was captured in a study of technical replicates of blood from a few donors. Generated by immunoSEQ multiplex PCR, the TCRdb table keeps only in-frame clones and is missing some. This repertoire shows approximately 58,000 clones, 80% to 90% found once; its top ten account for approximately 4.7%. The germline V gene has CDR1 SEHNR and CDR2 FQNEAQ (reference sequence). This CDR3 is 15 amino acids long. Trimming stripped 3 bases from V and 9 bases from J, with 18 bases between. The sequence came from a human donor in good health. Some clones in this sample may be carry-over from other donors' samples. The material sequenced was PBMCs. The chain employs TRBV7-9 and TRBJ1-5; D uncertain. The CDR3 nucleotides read TGTGCCAGCAGCTTGGAGGGCCAGCCCTCTAGGCCCCAGCATTTT. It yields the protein CASSLEGQPSRPQHF.